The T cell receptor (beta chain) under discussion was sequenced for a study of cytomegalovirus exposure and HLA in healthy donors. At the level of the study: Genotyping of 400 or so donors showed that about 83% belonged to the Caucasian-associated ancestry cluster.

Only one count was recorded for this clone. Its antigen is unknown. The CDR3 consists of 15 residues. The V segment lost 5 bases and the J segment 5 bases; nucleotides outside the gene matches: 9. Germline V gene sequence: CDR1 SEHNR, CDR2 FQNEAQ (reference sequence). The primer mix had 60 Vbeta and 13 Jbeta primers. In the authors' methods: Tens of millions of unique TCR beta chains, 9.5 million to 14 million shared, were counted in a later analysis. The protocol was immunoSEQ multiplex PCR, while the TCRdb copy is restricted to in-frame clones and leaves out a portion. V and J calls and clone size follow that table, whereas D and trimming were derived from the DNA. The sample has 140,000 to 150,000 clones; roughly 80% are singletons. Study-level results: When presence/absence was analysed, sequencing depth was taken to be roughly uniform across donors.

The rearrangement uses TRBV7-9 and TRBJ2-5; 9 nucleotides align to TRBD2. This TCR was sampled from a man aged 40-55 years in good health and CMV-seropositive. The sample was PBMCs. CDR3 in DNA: TGTGCCAGCAGCGGGGGGACTAGCTCTCGGGAGACCCAGTACTTC. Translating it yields CASSGGTSSRETQYF.